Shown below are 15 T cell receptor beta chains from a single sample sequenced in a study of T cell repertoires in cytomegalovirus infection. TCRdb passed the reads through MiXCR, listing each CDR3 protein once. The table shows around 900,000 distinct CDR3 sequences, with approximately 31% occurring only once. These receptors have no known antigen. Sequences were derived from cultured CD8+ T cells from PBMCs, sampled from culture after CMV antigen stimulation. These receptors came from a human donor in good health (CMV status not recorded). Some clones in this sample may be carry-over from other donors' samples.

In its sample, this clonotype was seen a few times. The CDR3 region is CASRPGEIWYNEQFF. The CDR3 bases are TGTGCCAGCAGACCAGGGGAGATTTGGTACAATGAGCAGTTCTTC. This chain links TRBV12-3 or TRBV12-4 with TRBJ2-1; a weak D match, TRBD1 (6 bases). The CDR3 length is 15 residues. Trimming took off 6 bases at V and 4 bases at J, with 16 bases between the two ends.

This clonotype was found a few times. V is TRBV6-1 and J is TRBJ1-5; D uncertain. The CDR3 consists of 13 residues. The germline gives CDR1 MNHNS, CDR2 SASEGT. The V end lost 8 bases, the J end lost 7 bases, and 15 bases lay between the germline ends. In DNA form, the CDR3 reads TGTGCCAGCCATTACGGAGGGTTACAGCCCCAGCATTTT. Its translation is CASHYGGLQPQHF.

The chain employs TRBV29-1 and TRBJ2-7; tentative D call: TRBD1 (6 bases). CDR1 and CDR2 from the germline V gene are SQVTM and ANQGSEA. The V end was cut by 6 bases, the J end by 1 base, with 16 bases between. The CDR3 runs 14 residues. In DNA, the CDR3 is TGCAGCGTGGGGCGGGCAGGGGTTTCCTACGAGCAGTACTTC. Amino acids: CSVGRAGVSYEQYF.

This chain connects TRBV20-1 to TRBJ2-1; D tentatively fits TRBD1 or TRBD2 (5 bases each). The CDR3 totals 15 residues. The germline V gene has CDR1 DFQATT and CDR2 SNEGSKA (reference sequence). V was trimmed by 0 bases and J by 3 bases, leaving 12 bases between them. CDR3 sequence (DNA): TGCAGTGCTAGAGATTCTGCAGGGAGCTACAATGAGCAGTTCTTC. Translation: CSARDSAGSYNEQFF.

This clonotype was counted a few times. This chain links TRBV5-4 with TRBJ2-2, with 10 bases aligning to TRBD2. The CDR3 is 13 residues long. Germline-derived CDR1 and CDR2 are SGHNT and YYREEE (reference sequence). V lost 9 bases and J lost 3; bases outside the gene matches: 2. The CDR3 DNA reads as TGTGCCACAGCGGGGGGGTACACCGGGGAGCTGTTTTTT. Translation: CATAGGYTGELFF.

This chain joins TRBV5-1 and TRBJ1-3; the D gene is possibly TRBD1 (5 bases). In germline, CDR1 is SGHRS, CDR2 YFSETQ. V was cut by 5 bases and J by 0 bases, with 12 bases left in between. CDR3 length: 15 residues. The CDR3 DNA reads TGCGCCAGCAGGGGGGTAGACCGCTCTGGAAACACCATATATTTT. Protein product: CASRGVDRSGNTIYF.

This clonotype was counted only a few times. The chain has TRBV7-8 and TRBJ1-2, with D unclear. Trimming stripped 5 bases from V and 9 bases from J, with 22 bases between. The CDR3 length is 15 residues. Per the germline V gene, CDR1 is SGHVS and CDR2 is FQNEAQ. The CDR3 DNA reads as TGTGCCAGCAGCCTACAGAAGCCAGCTCTATGGAGCTACACCTTC. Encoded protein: CASSLQKPALWSYTF.

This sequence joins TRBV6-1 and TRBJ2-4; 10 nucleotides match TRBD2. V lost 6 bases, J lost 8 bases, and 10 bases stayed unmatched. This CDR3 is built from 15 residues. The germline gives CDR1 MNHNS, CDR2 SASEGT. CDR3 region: CASRGDSGGRDIQYF. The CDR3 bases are TGTGCCAGCAGAGGAGATAGCGGGGGGCGGGACATTCAGTACTTC.

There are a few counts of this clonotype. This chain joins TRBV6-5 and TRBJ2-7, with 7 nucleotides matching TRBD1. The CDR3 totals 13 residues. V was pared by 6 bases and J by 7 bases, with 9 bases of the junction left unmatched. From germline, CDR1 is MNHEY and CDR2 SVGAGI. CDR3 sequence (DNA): TGTGCCAGCAGCCCGACAGGGTTCGTTGAGCAGTACTTC. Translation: CASSPTGFVEQYF.

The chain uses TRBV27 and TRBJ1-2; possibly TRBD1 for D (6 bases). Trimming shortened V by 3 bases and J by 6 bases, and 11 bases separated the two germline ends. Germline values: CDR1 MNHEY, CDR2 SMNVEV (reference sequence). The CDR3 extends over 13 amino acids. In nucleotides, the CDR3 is TGTGCCAGCAGTTTGGGCAGGGGACATGGCTACACCTTC. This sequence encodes CASSLGRGHGYTF.

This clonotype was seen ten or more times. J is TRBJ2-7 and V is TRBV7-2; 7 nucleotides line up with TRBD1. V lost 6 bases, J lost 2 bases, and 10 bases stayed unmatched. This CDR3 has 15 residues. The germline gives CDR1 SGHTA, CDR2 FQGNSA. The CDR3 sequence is CASSPTGQKAYEQYF. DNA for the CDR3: TGTGCCAGCAGTCCAACGGGACAGAAAGCCTACGAGCAGTACTTC.

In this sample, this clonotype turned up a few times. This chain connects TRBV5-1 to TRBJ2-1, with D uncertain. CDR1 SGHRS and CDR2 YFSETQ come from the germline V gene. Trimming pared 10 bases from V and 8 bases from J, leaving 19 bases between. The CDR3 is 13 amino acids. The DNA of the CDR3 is TGCGCCTCATGGGGTTCCACCTTGCATGAGCAGTTCTTC. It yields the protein CASWGSTLHEQFF.

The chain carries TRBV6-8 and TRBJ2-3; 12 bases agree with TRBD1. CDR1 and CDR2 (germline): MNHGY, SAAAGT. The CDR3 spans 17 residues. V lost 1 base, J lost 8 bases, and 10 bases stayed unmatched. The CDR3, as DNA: TGTGCCAGCAGTTACTTGAACCGGGACAGGGGGCACGGTACGCAGTATTTT. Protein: CASSYLNRDRGHGTQYF.

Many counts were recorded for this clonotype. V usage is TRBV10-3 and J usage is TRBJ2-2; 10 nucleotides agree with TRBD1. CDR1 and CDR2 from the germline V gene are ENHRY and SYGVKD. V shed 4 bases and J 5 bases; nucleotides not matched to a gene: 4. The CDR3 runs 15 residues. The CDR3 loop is CAISGDRGGTGELFF. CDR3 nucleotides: TGTGCCATCAGTGGGGACAGGGGTGGAACCGGGGAGCTGTTTTTT.

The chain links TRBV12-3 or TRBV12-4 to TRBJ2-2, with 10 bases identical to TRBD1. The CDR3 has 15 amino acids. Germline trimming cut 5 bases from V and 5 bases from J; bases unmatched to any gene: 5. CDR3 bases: TGTGCCAGCAGTGCGACAGGGGGCAGGACCGGGGAGCTGTTTTTT. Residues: CASSATGGRTGELFF.